These T cell receptor beta chains were read from a single sample in a study of tumor-infiltrating lymphocytes in oesophageal squamous cell carcinoma. Each CDR3 protein gets one entry after TCRdb re-called the PCR reads with MiXCR. Found here are 19,000 or so distinct CDR3 sequences, less than 50% of them singletons; the top ten hold approximately 45%. The source material was normal esophageal tissue next to the tumor. Source of these receptors: a female donor with esophageal squamous cell carcinoma. CDR3s include the opening cysteine and the closing phenylalanine or tryptophan. D genes are given only for firm matches. The listing skips clone size in some rows; elsewhere it reads once, few, many or a size class.

D	V	size	J	length	CDR3	DNA
.	TRBV24-1	.	TRBJ2-6	17	CATSEENQGSGANVLTF	TGTGCCACCAGTGAGGAAAACCAGGGCTCTGGGGCCAACGTCCTGACTTTC
TRBD2	TRBV7-2	.	TRBJ2-1	15	CASSLGTSGSDEQFF	TGTGCCAGCAGCTTAGGGACTAGCGGGAGCGATGAGCAGTTCTTC
.	TRBV19	.	TRBJ2-2	14	CASSILGQTGELFF	TGTGCCAGTAGTATTTTGGGCCAGACCGGGGAGCTGTTTTTT
.	TRBV7-2	.	TRBJ2-7	13	CASSLVSSPEQYF	TGTGCCAGCAGCTTAGTCTCTTCCCCCGAGCAGTACTTC
.	TRBV6-1	.	TRBJ1-2	14	CASSARWRDYGYTF	TGTGCCAGCAGTGCTCGGTGGAGGGACTATGGCTACACCTTC
.	TRBV7-6	.	TRBJ2-3	14	CASSSRTSTDTQYF	TGTGCCAGCAGCTCCCGGACTAGCACAGATACGCAGTATTTT
.	TRBV7-9	.	TRBJ2-1	14	CASSPQTAPNEQFF	TGTGCCAGCAGCCCACAGACAGCGCCGAATGAGCAGTTCTTC
TRBD1	TRBV7-2	few	TRBJ1-1	15	CASSTQTGGGTEAFF	TGTGCCAGCAGCACTCAGACAGGGGGAGGCACTGAAGCTTTCTTT
.	TRBV24-1	.	TRBJ2-5	14	CATSPRGVFGEQYF	TGTGCCACCAGTCCCCGTGGTGTCTTTGGGGAGCAGTACTTC
.	TRBV6-6	.	TRBJ2-7	11	CASTSGPTEYF	TGTGCCAGCACTTCCGGACCGACGGAGTACTTC
TRBD2	TRBV6-1	many	TRBJ2-7	15	CASNRGLAGVVEQYF	TGTGCCAGCAATAGGGGACTAGCGGGAGTTGTCGAGCAGTACTTC
.	TRBV7-3	.	TRBJ2-1	15	CASSLNPGPYNEQFF	TGTGCCAGCAGCTTAAACCCCGGACCATACAATGAGCAGTTCTTC
TRBD1	TRBV7-3	.	TRBJ2-2	13	CASGTGGPGELFF	TGTGCCAGCGGGACAGGCGGCCCCGGGGAGCTGTTTTTT
.	TRBV7-2	few	TRBJ2-1	15	CASSLDLSSYNEQFF	TGTGCCAGCAGCTTAGATCTTAGCTCCTACAATGAGCAGTTCTTC
TRBD1	TRBV7-9	.	TRBJ2-5	18	CASSLGRGQGVNRETQYF	TGTGCCAGCAGCTTAGGCCGGGGACAGGGTGTGAACCGAGAGACCCAGTACTTC
TRBD1	TRBV23-1	.	TRBJ2-5	17	CASSQPEGQVLEETQYF	TGCGCCAGCAGTCAACCAGAGGGACAGGTTCTTGAAGAGACCCAGTACTTC